A selection of T cell receptor beta chains follows, all from one sample in a study of blood T cells in healthy people across ages. Each CDR3 protein is one row after TCRdb ran MiXCR on the 5' RACE reads. Here the sample spans about 670,000 distinct CDR3 sequences, around two fifths being singletons. The sequenced material came from blood. The receptor set was obtained from an elderly man in good health. Each CDR3 is given with its conserved first and last residue. The D gene is left open where the match is weak.

CDR3: CASSSQGTLGYGYTF
V: TRBV7-2
D: -
J: TRBJ1-2

CDR3: CSASNRNEQFF
V: TRBV20-1
D: -
J: TRBJ2-1

CDR3: CVSSLSLGYTGELFF
V: TRBV12-3/TRBV12-4
D: -
J: TRBJ2-2

CDR3: CASSLLGGEVDTQYF
V: TRBV5-1
D: -
J: TRBJ2-3

CDR3: CSAPPTSGRSDTQYF
V: TRBV20-1
D: TRBD2
J: TRBJ2-3

CDR3: CASSSQKSYNEQFF
V: TRBV7-9
D: -
J: TRBJ2-1

CDR3: CACQGVLSEQFF
V: TRBV6-2/TRBV6-3
D: TRBD1
J: TRBJ2-1

CDR3: CASREGLGVYNEQFF
V: TRBV28
D: -
J: TRBJ2-1

CDR3: CASSLDGRGLSGYTF
V: TRBV7-2
D: -
J: TRBJ1-2

CDR3: CATRDRNNQPQHF
V: TRBV6-2/TRBV6-3
D: TRBD1
J: TRBJ1-5

CDR3: CAICPEMNTEAFF
V: TRBV10-3
D: -
J: TRBJ1-1

CDR3: CASSIPAGDTDTQYF
V: TRBV19
D: TRBD2
J: TRBJ2-3

CDR3: CASTTTGTGFGYTF
V: TRBV2
D: TRBD1
J: TRBJ1-2

CDR3: CSARTSGNTGELFF
V: TRBV20-1
D: TRBD2
J: TRBJ2-2

CDR3: CSARGDKNYGYTF
V: TRBV20-1
D: -
J: TRBJ1-2

CDR3: CASSVDGGRISTDTQYF
V: TRBV25-1
D: -
J: TRBJ2-3

CDR3: CSAPEGFGTNYGYTF
V: TRBV20-1
D: -
J: TRBJ1-2

CDR3: CSARGRTGGAYGYTF
V: TRBV20-1
D: TRBD1
J: TRBJ1-2

CDR3: CASSPDRDGGYTF
V: TRBV18
D: TRBD1
J: TRBJ1-2

CDR3: CSARDPSGMAIYEQYF
V: TRBV20-1
D: TRBD2
J: TRBJ2-7

CDR3: CASSRDINQPQHF
V: TRBV5-1
D: -
J: TRBJ1-5

CDR3: CASSQDGNRVRYEQYF
V: TRBV4-1
D: -
J: TRBJ2-7

CDR3: CASSPGQGSNTEAFF
V: TRBV12-3/TRBV12-4
D: TRBD1
J: TRBJ1-1

CDR3: CASSLGAGPETQYF
V: TRBV7-2
D: -
J: TRBJ2-5

CDR3: CSASPGRSADTQYF
V: TRBV20-1
D: -
J: TRBJ2-3

CDR3: CSARATLAGGVGSYNEQFF
V: TRBV20-1
D: TRBD2
J: TRBJ2-1

CDR3: CASKRGQNTGELFF
V: TRBV19
D: TRBD2
J: TRBJ2-2

CDR3: CASSRERFEQYF
V: TRBV7-2
D: -
J: TRBJ2-7

CDR3: CSASGEETQYF
V: TRBV20-1
D: -
J: TRBJ2-5

CDR3: CASSFFGAEYTEAFF
V: TRBV28
D: -
J: TRBJ1-1

CDR3: CASSPRGGTSYKEQYF
V: TRBV9
D: -
J: -

CDR3: CASSFRSLTDTQYF
V: TRBV7-3
D: -
J: TRBJ2-3

CDR3: CASSLLAPQETQYF
V: TRBV7-2
D: -
J: -

CDR3: CASSYVVEVATQYF
V: TRBV6-2/TRBV6-3
D: -
J: TRBJ2-5

CDR3: CASNPGLSYEQYF
V: TRBV2
D: TRBD2
J: TRBJ2-7

CDR3: CSVESLQRETQFF
V: TRBV29-1
D: -
J: TRBJ2-1

CDR3: CASSPQTGQTEAFF
V: TRBV7-2
D: TRBD1
J: TRBJ1-1

CDR3: CASSYGDTPYNEQFF
V: TRBV6-5
D: -
J: TRBJ2-1

CDR3: CASSYTTDLAEQYF
V: TRBV25-1
D: -
J: -

CDR3: CASSQDIQGGTEAFF
V: TRBV14
D: -
J: TRBJ1-1

CDR3: CASSLAWWDRGGQTQYF
V: TRBV5-5
D: TRBD1
J: TRBJ2-5

CDR3: CASRPGTGALQPQHF
V: TRBV5-1
D: TRBD1
J: TRBJ1-5

CDR3: CASRRTITDTQYF
V: TRBV7-9
D: -
J: TRBJ2-3

CDR3: CAIIDRESYDEQFF
V: TRBV10-3
D: TRBD1
J: TRBJ2-1

CDR3: CSVPRDRASNYGYTF
V: TRBV29-1
D: TRBD1
J: TRBJ1-2

CDR3: CSGVKGGRVDETQYF
V: TRBV20-1
D: TRBD2
J: -

CDR3: CSARDRTGERTGAFF
V: TRBV20-1
D: TRBD1
J: TRBJ1-1

CDR3: CASSPEGLRSGANVLTF
V: TRBV7-3
D: -
J: TRBJ2-6

CDR3: CASSFTTTVSEQYF
V: TRBV12-3/TRBV12-4
D: -
J: -

CDR3: CASSPPTGTGNTEAFF
V: TRBV3-1
D: TRBD1
J: TRBJ1-1

CDR3: CASSVSRGVGNQPQHF
V: TRBV2
D: TRBD1
J: TRBJ1-5

CDR3: CASSLYRGRRETQYF
V: TRBV28
D: TRBD1
J: TRBJ2-5

CDR3: CASSYRAASYEQYF
V: TRBV6-2/TRBV6-3
D: -
J: TRBJ2-7